This T cell receptor beta chain was identified during a study of cytomegalovirus exposure and HLA in healthy donors listed by TCRdb under 2017. In terms of the full investigation: According to an earlier analysis of a few hundred of the donors, some 180 million T cells yielded 117 million unique TCR beta sequences and approximately 300 Gb of sequence data. An early release covering more than 500 HLA-typed donors comprised about 300 gigabases of sequencing data and approximately 80 million unique TCR sequences. Among the roughly 410 genotyped donors, around 81% belonged to the genetic ancestry cluster associated with self-reported Caucasian donors. The study aimed to test whether cataloging public T cell receptors could reveal signatures of past pathogen exposure. The study used immunosequencing to profile the T cell repertoires of some 600 subjects and linked those repertoires to cytomegalovirus serostatus. A separate validation cohort of 100 to 150 different subjects was used in addition to the roughly 670-subject first cohort. The study combined high-throughput TCR immunosequencing, statistical association of individual TCRs with disease status, and machine learning to predict cytomegalovirus infection status. To study patterns of TCR occurrence, a later analysis re-analyzed previously published TCR beta repertoires from just over 650 donors and added high-resolution HLA genotyping. In the later analysis, no new phenotypic data were used to find candidate immune exposures; instead, reliance was placed on TCR beta sequences and their occurrence across donors. In an earlier analysis of 587 of the donors, high-throughput TCR beta sequencing was used to judge whether each TCR beta V gene segment behaved as functional or pseudogenic. Donor age, sex, ethnicity and CMV serostatus were compiled alongside the repertoire data. A later genetic analysis used genome-wide SNP genotypes for about 60% of the 666 donors, treating that subset as a discovery cohort. Every discovery cohort repertoire had been produced on one sequencing platform. HLA typing included class I and class II loci at four-digit resolution. Typing coverage differed by locus: A, B, C, DRB1 and DQB1 were typed in roughly 620-630 donors, DQA1 in about 550, DPA1 in 600 to 610, and DPB1 in around 490. Several DR-DQ haplotypes were handled as single units for association and clustering because linkage in the cohort was strong. Among about 390 genotyped donors of the cohort, an average of 235,054 unique TCR beta nucleotide sequences were sequenced per donor, 15% to 20% of them non-productive. Overall study results and their limits: Correlated functional status among segregating V segments might reflect linkage disequilibrium, but an unknown experimental factor could not be ruled out. Compared with equally common non-associated chains, HLA-associated TCR beta chains in a later analysis were more clonally expanded and had lower generation probabilities. A later genetic analysis associated a missense DCLRE1C variant with V-gene and J-gene trimming of TCR beta chains, and an independent cohort replicated the association. The earlier analysis of 450 to 700 of the donors excluded about 16 rarely observed V segments, including chromosome 9 orphons, because counts were too low. In both the original and validation cohorts, the classifier was reported to diagnose cytomegalovirus status with high specificity and sensitivity. Most TCR sequences were observed very rarely across donors, whereas some public TCRs were present in many individuals. A total of 150 to 200 TCR beta chains were listed by the study as associated with cytomegalovirus. In vitro tests confirmed that a few of the cytomegalovirus-associated TCR beta chains recognize cytomegalovirus antigens. HLA typing was unavailable for some donors at each locus, so association tests used only the typed subset. The 87-base-pair reads could not distinguish some IMGT-functional V segments, including TRBV6-2 and TRBV6-3, so those segments were excluded. The presence/absence analyses assumed that sequencing depth was roughly uniform across donors, and that assumption may not be true. Specific HLA alleles were associated with 15,000 to 20,000 TCR beta sequences at a false discovery rate of 0.05 in a later analysis. In a later genetic analysis, fewer N-insertions in productive TCRs were reported among donors in an Asian-associated ancestry cluster than the roughly 710-donor mean. CMV serostatus was the only immune exposure information available for the cohort. The authors suggested that the approach could potentially be extended to other disease states and immunological phenotypes. According to a later analysis, parvovirus B19, influenza, CMV and Epstein-Barr virus appeared linked to several top co-occurrence clusters. In this cohort, only TCR beta chains were sequenced, and detectable features were limited by the absence of alpha or paired-chain data. In a later analysis, most CMV-associated TCR beta chains were found to appear HLA-restricted, with HLA associations seemingly driven largely by CMV exposure. In a later analysis, the rate of TCR association differed among HLA loci, with DRB1 alleles having the most associated TCRs and HLA-C alleles having the fewest. A cluster of highly shared sequence variants was judged likely to represent a technical artifact of the sequencing pipeline. When HLA alleles, especially DR and DQ, strongly co-occurred, attributing TCR associations to individual alleles was difficult. In an earlier analysis of some 500 of the donors, most TCR beta V segments appeared in productive rearrangements about 90% or about 30% of the time, broadly matching IMGT annotations. A further reported finding was that TCR beta sequences accurately predicted the HLA-A and HLA-B alleles for most subjects in the first cohort.

The cohort comprised around 690 healthy bone marrow donors. At the time of sampling, every cohort member was nominally healthy, though immune exposures that went unrecorded were likely present. The donor tested CMV seronegative and was one of the 352 seronegative cohort members. A peripheral blood sample was collected from each donor, and TCR beta sequencing was performed on peripheral blood mononuclear cells. Genomic DNA extraction from the blood cell samples was performed with the Qiagen DNeasy Blood Extraction Kit. Receptor libraries were prepared by the immunoSEQ multiplex PCR assay. For the multiplex PCR, a mixture combining 60 forward primers for TCR Vbeta segments and 13 reverse primers for TCR Jbeta segments was used. Amplification of the CDR3 region of rearranged TCR beta genes was performed with a multiplex PCR assay on genomic DNA. The amplified TCR beta libraries were sequenced on the Illumina HiSeq System as 87-base-pair reads. Processing in the source paper ran as follows. In a later analysis, 80 million or so unique TCR beta chains were counted across the approximately 640 repertoires, and about 9.9 million of these chains were shared by at least two donors. Raw reads were error-corrected and collapsed into unique sequences with a nearest-neighbor algorithm that merged closely related sequences to remove PCR and sequencing errors. V, D and J gene segments were assigned by aligning CDR3 sequences to IMGT reference sequences. For a sequence to be retained, a match of at least six nucleotides to both a V gene segment and a J gene segment was required. Rearrangements were classified as productive when the CDR3 lacked stop codons and remained in frame with V and J, and all other rearrangements were classified as non-productive. CDR3 was defined according to IMGT convention as the region running from the second conserved V-encoded cysteine to the conserved J-encoded phenylalanine. Sequences without an unambiguous match to a single V gene segment were excluded from the earlier analysis of a few hundred of the donors. In an earlier analysis of several hundred of the donors, a V segment was called functional when productive rearrangements were above 56.7%, and segregating when the standard deviation between donors exceeded 5%. A statistical classification framework was built for diagnosing cytomegalovirus status from the catalog of TCR beta chain sequences. A later analysis assigned V and J genes by comparing TCR nucleotide sequences with IMGT/GENE-DB human TR gene sequences. A later analysis assigned CDR3 sequences and most-parsimonious VDJ recombination scenarios with the TCRdist pipeline. A later analysis defined each TCR beta chain by its CDR3 amino acid sequence plus V-gene family, and excluded reads lacking a unique V-gene family. A later analysis removed roughly 590 highly shared, low-generation-probability nucleotide sequences to deal with suspected cross-contamination and a sequencing artifact. In a later analysis, a clonal expansion index for each public chain was calculated from normalized within-repertoire ranks of inferred template counts. Generation probabilities in a later analysis came from a VDJ recombination model fitted to out-of-frame rearrangements, and those results were checked against IGoR. In a later analysis, hypergeometric tests were used to score TCR-TCR, TCR-HLA and TCR-CMV co-occurrence, with a repertoire-size bias correction applied to TCR pairs. To estimate false discovery rates, a later analysis permuted the HLA or CMV assignments 20 times. A later analysis grouped co-occurring TCRs with DBSCAN, adding TCRdist sequence similarity when clustering within HLA-allele-positive subsets. Repertoires with fewer than 30,000 or more than 120,000 public chains were left out of co-occurrence clustering, as were a few repertoires with anomalous nucleotide sharing. The table was pulled from immuneACCESS by TCRdb, which kept in-frame rearrangements only. Such tables lose some clones; where checked, under half of the loss comes from unresolved V genes, and the rest has no known cause. That table is the source of V, J and clone size, and D and trimming were worked out from the DNA. The sample table lists more than 200,000 clones, roughly 84% of them with a count of one. Of the sample, roughly 1.5% is held by the ten largest clones.

A remark on this clone: This receptor's antigen is unknown. Per-base qualities were not stored, and no clone one base away is much larger.

Inclusive of the bounding cysteine and phenylalanine, the CDR3 is 15 residues long. Only the CDR3 region is kept as DNA, spanning 45 bases read in frame from base 1. V loses 6 bases, J loses 2 bases, and the germline ends lie 16 bases apart. The germline V gene gives CDR1 as MNHNS and CDR2 as SASEGT. Rearrangement joined TRBV6-1 to TRBJ1-2; a weak D assignment points to TRBD1 (6 bases agree). Sequenced material: PBMCs. The sequence derives from a girl between 5 and 17 years old in good health and CMV-seronegative. The sequenced DNA is TGTGCCAGCAGCCTGTCTGGACAGAGAAACTATGGCTACACCTTC. The encoded protein is CASSLSGQRNYGYTF.